This T cell receptor (beta chain) was found in a study of T cells after posttransplantation cyclophosphamide. Study results and caveats: Blood and skin or GI T cell repertoires showed limited TRB overlap. Later blood repertoires were often dominated by clones from the donor CD8+ memory compartment. After PTCy, TRB diversity resembled that of CNI/methotrexate controls.

TCRdb's copy holds only in-frame clones and misses some; the assay was immunoSEQ multiplex PCR. The sample holds about 14,000 clones, and no clone turns up only once. Treatment was busulfan-fludarabine conditioning, a marrow graft, and cyclophosphamide on days +3 and +4. This clone occurred many times. Antigen specificity is unknown. Germline V gives CDR1 SGHVS, CDR2 FQNEAQ. The CDR3 runs 16 residues. The junction had 14 bases not matched to a gene; V was cut back by 5 bases and J by 8 bases. The specimen was PBMCs, collected 1162 days after allogeneic stem cell transplant with posttransplant cyclophosphamide. V is TRBV7-8 and J is TRBJ2-7, with 11 nucleotides matching TRBD1. The source is a female patient between 40 and 55 years old who received an allogeneic stem cell transplant from a related donor, was CMV-positive, and had no GVHD. These T cells may partly come from the graft donor. The CDR3 spells CASSNLPGQGGGKQYF. The CDR3 DNA reads as TGTGCCAGCAGCAACCTTCCGGGACAGGGGGGAGGCAAGCAGTACTTC.